These 11 T cell receptor beta chains were all obtained from the same sample, sequenced in a study of T-cell reconstitution after alpha-beta-depleted transplantation in children. During its preparation, the TCRbeta library received unique molecular identifiers. TCRdb reanalysed the PCR reads using MiXCR and keeps one entry per CDR3 protein. The sample shows 530,000 or so distinct CDR3 sequences, 25% to 30% of them seen only once. Sequencing used PBMCs, obtained before TCRalphabeta/CD19-depleted stem cell transplant. These receptors all stem from a boy younger than two with Wiskott-Aldrich syndrome, due to receive a stem cell transplant.

The chain has TRBV30 and TRBJ2-1; no definite D call. The CDR3 has 11 residues. In germline, CDR1 is GTSNPN, CDR2 SVGIG (reference sequence). V was pared by 0 bases and J by 11 bases, with 8 bases between. This CDR3 reads CAWSVLTQQFF. The CDR3 DNA is TGTGCCTGGAGTGTACTGACCCAGCAGTTCTTC.

The chain couples TRBV5-1 to TRBJ2-7, with 8 bases identical to TRBD2. CDR1 and CDR2 (germline): SGHRS, YFSETQ. The CDR3 loop spans 13 amino acids. The V and J ends lost 5 bases and 3 bases, in that order; junction bases with no gene match: 4. The CDR3 coding sequence is TGCGCCAGCAGGCGGACTAGCTTCTACGAGCAGTACTTC. It specifies CASRRTSFYEQYF.

The chain recombines TRBV2 with TRBJ1-5, with 7 bases lining up with TRBD1. The CDR3 spans 15 residues. Looked up from germline, CDR1 is SNHLY and CDR2 is FYNNEI. The J segment lost 0 bases and the V segment lost 4 bases, leaving 3 bases of the junction unmatched. The chain's CDR3 is CASSGDSYSNQPQHF. The DNA of the CDR3 is TGTGCCAGCAGTGGGGACAGTTATAGCAATCAGCCCCAGCATTTT. The full variable domain, completed using reference TRBV2 and TRBJ1-5, is EPEVTQTPSHQVTQMGQEVILRCVPISNHLYFYWYRQILGQKVEFLVSFYNNEISEKSEIFDDQFSVERPDGSNFTLKIRSTKLEDSAMYFCASSGDSYSNQPQHFGDGTRLSIL.

The V call is TRBV12-3 or TRBV12-4, the J call TRBJ2-3; the D is unclear. The CDR3 is 14 residues long. Trimming took off 6 bases at V and 7 bases at J, with 17 bases between the two ends. The CDR3 loop is CASRKAARRYTQYF. In nucleotides, the CDR3 is TGTGCCAGCAGGAAAGCAGCCCGACGGTATACGCAGTATTTT.

This clonotype showed up just a few times. V usage is TRBV5-6 and J usage is TRBJ1-1, with a weak D call TRBD1 (5 bases). Trimming cost V 3 bases and J 6 bases, with 18 bases left between them. CDR1 SGHDT and CDR2 YYEEEE come from the germline V gene. The CDR3 length is 15 residues. This chain's CDR3 is CASSSTRAPGAEAFF. In nucleotides, the CDR3 is TGTGCCAGCAGCTCTACCAGGGCCCCGGGCGCTGAAGCTTTCTTT.

This clonotype was counted a single time. The V gene is TRBV7-9, the J gene TRBJ2-7; D perhaps matches TRBD2 (5 bases). The V gene lost 3 bases and the J gene lost 3 bases, with 15 bases spanning the gap. The CDR3 loop spans 15 amino acids. Per germline, CDR1 SEHNR and CDR2 FQNEAQ (reference sequence). The CDR3 nucleotides are TGTGCCAGCAGCTTGAGGACGGGATGGGTCTACGAGCAGTACTTC. Protein sequence: CASSLRTGWVYEQYF.

J is TRBJ2-7 and V is TRBV5-1, with 8 bases aligning to TRBD1. CDR1 and CDR2 from the germline V gene are SGHRS and YFSETQ. V lost 3 bases to trimming and J lost 1 base; unmatched junction nucleotides: 6. The CDR3 is made up of 15 amino acids. CDR3 residues: CASSSQGAESYEQYF. CDR3 DNA sequence: TGCGCCAGCAGCTCCCAGGGGGCTGAATCCTACGAGCAGTACTTC.

There are a few counts of this clonotype. This chain joins TRBV5-1 and TRBJ2-5; either TRBD1 or TRBD2 may fit D (6 bases each). The germline V gene encodes CDR1 SGHRS and CDR2 YFSETQ. This CDR3 contains 14 residues. V dropped 7 bases and J dropped 4 bases, with 17 bases sitting between them. The CDR3 DNA follows: TGCGCCAGCTCGAAGGCTGGAGGGGGAGAGACCCAGTACTTC. It is translated as CASSKAGGGETQYF.

The chain joins TRBV5-1 to TRBJ2-2; possible D gene TRBD2, 5 bases. Trimming removed 0 bases at V and 0 bases at J, with 6 bases between. Germline lookup yields CDR1 SGHRS and CDR2 YFSETQ. The CDR3 has 15 amino acids. In DNA form, the CDR3 reads TGCGCCAGCAGCTTGGCGACTACGAACACCGGGGAGCTGTTTTTT. It translates to CASSLATTNTGELFF.

This chain uses TRBV24-1 with TRBJ1-5; 7 positions agree with TRBD1. CDR3 length: 14 residues. V lost 5 bases to trimming and J lost 2 bases; unmatched junction nucleotides: 2. From germline, CDR1 is KGHDR and CDR2 SFDVKD. CDR3 in amino acids: CATSATGGNQPQHF. Written as DNA, the CDR3 is TGTGCCACCAGTGCCACAGGGGGCAATCAGCCCCAGCATTTT.

V gene TRBV4-1 combines with J gene TRBJ2-2, with D unresolved. Trimming stripped 3 bases from V and 5 bases from J, with 7 bases between. The CDR3 is 13 residues long. Germline V lookup: CDR1 MGHRA, CDR2 YSYEKL. CDR3 region: CASSQIRTGELFF. CDR3 nucleotide sequence: TGCGCCAGCAGCCAGATCCGTACCGGGGAGCTGTTTTTT.